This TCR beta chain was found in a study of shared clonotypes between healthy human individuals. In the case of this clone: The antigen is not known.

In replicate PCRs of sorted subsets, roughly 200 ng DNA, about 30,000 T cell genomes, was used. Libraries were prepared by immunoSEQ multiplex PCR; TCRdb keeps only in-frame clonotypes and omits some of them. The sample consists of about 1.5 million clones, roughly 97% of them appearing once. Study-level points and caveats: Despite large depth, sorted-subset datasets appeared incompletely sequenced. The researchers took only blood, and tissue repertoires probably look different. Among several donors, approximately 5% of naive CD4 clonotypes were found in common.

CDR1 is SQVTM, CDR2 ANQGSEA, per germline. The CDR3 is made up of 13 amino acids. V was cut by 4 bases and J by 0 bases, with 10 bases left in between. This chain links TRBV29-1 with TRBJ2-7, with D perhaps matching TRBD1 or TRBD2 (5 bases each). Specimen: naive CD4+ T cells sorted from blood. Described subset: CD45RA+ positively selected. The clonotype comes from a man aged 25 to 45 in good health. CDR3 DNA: TGCAGCGTTGCCGGGGCCCTCTCCTACGAGCAGTACTTC. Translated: CSVAGALSYEQYF.